The source of this T cell receptor (beta chain) is a study of tumor-infiltrating lymphocytes in primary liver carcinoma. Across the study: Subjects consisted of male and female patients aged 30 to 69 years. Read depth, roughly 3.65 to 8 million productive TCRbeta reads, did not differ significantly between tissues. Study findings and constraints: Tumor specimens were characterized by a significantly higher top-250-clone fraction than blood (p = 0.039).

cDNA specific to TCR beta was made from roughly 500 ng of total RNA, with a constant-region primer employed for priming. Slightly modified ARM-PCR with three nested multiplex PCR rounds yielded TCR beta libraries. Running 10 cycles apiece, the first two PCR rounds relied on TRBV1-TRBV30 forward primers together with a C-beta reverse primer. From the multiplex PCR reads, TCRdb called clonotypes with MiXCR, one entry per CDR3 protein. The table records tens of thousands of distinct CDR3 sequences, roughly 74% of them present only once. In the case of this clonotype: Its antigen is as yet unknown. Mismatch with germline at one junction end may stem from a read error.

RNA and DNA were co-extracted from about 20-30 mg of unsorted bulk tissue. The CDR3 sequence is 15 residues long. CDR1 is MNHEY and CDR2 is SVGAGI in the germline V gene. J is TRBJ1-6 and V is TRBV6-5; tentatively, D is TRBD1 (5 bases). The sequencing sample was made of tumor-adjacent normal liver tissue. This clonotype was sampled from a woman younger than 45 with primary liver carcinoma and hepatitis B virus infection. DNA for the CDR3: TGTGTCAGCAGGGAGAGGAGTACCCCCCTTTCACCCCTCCACTTT. Translating it yields CVSRERSTPLSPLHF.